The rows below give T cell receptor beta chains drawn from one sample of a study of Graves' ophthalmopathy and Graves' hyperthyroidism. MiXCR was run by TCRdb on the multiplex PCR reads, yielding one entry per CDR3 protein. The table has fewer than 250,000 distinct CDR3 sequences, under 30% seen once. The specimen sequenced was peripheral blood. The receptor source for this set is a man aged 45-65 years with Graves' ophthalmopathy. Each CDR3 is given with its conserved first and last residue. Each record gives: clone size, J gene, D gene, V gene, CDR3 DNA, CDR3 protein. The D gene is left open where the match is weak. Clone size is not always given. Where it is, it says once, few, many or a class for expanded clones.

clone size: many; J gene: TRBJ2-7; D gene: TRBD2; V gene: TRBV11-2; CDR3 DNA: TGTGCCAGCAGCCAAGGACTAGCGGGAGTAGGGTACGAGCAGTACTTC; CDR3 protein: CASSQGLAGVGYEQYF
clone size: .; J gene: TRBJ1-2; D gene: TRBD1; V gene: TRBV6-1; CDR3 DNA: TGTGCCAGCAGTGGGGGACAGGCGAACTATGGCTACACCTTC; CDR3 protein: CASSGGQANYGYTF
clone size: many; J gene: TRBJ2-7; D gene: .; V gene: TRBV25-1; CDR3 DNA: TGTGCCCCCAAGGGACCCGTCTACGAGCAGTACTTC; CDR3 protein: CAPKGPVYEQYF
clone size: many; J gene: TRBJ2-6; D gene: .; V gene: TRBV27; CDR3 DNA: TGTGCCAGCCTTGGGGCCAACGTCCTGACTTTC; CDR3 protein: CASLGANVLTF
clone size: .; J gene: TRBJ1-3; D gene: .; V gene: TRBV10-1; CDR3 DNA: TGCGCCAGCAGTGATAGGAGGAACTCTGGAAACACCATATATTTT; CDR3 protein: CASSDRRNSGNTIYF
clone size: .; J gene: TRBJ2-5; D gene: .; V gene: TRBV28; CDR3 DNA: TGTGCCAGCAGTTACTCACCTGAGACAACCTCCAAGACCCAGTACTTC; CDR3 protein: CASSYSPETTSKTQYF
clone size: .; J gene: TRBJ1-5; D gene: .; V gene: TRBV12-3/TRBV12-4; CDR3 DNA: TGTGCCAGCACGAAGGACAGCGGGCAGCCCCAGCATTTT; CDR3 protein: CASTKDSGQPQHF
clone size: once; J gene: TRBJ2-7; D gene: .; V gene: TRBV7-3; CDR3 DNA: TGTGCCAGCAGCCGGACGCCGGGCGAGCAGTACTTC; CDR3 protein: CASSRTPGEQYF
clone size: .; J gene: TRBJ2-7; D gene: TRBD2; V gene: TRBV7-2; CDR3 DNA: TGTGCCAGCAGCCCTTGGACTAGCGGGAACTACGAGCAGTACTTC; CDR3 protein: CASSPWTSGNYEQYF
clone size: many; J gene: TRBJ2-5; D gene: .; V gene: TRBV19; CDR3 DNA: TGTGCCAGTAGTACCCTTAGCGGACACACCCTAGAAGAGACCCAGTACTTC; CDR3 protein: CASSTLSGHTLEETQYF
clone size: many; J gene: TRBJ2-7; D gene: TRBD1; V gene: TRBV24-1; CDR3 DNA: TGTGCCACCAGTGAGGGGACAGTTGACTACGAGCAGTACTTC; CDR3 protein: CATSEGTVDYEQYF
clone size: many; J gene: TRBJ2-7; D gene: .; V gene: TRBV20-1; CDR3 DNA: TGCAGTGCTAGAGAAGGGACTCCGTCCGAGCAGTACTTC; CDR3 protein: CSAREGTPSEQYF
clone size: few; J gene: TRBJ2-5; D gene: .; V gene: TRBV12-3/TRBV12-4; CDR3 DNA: TGTGCCAGCAGTTTAGCGCGGGGTAGCCGAAACCAAGAGACCCAGTACTTC; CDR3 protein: CASSLARGSRNQETQYF
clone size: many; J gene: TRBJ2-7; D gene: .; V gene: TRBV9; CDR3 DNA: TGTGCCAGCAGCGTCAAACTTTACTCCTACGAGCAGTACTTC; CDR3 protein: CASSVKLYSYEQYF
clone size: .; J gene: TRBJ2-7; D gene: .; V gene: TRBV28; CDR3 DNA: TGTGCCAGCAGTTTGCTTGCCAAATCCTACGAGCAGTACTTC; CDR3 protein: CASSLLAKSYEQYF
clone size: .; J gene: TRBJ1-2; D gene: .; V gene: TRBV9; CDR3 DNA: TGTGCCAGCAGCCCCGAGAGTTGGGGGGGTCGTGGCTACACCTTC; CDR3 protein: CASSPESWGGRGYTF
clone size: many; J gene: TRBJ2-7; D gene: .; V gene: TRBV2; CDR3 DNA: TGTGCCAGCAGTGATTCGGCCTCCTACGAGCAGTACTTC; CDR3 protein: CASSDSASYEQYF
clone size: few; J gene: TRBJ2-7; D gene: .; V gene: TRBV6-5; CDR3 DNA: TGTGCCAGCAGTTATCATCAGGAATCCCACGAGCAGTACTTC; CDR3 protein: CASSYHQESHEQYF
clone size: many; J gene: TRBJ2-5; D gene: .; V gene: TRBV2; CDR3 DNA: TGTGCCAGCAGAGGGACCCAAGAGACCCAGTACTTC; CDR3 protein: CASRGTQETQYF
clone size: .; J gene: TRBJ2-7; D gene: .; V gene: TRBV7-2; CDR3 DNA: TGTGCCAGCAGCACTGGGCCTACCTACGAGCAGTACTTC; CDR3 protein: CASSTGPTYEQYF
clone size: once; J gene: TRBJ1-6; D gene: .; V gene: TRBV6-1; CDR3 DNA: TGTGCCAGCCGATCAGAGGGGTCCTATAATTCACCCCTCCACTTT; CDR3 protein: CASRSEGSYNSPLHF
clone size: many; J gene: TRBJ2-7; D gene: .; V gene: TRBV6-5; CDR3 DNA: TGTGCCAGCAGTTACTCAGGGCAGGGGGAGCAGTACTTC; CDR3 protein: CASSYSGQGEQYF
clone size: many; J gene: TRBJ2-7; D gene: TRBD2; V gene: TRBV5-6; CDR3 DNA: TGTGCCAGCAGCCACCCGCTCGGGGGGTCCTACGAGCAGTACTTC; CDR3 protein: CASSHPLGGSYEQYF
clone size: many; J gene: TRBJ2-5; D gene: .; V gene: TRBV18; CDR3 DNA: TGTGCCAGCTCACCACGATCAGGGACAGAGACCCAGTACTTC; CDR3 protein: CASSPRSGTETQYF
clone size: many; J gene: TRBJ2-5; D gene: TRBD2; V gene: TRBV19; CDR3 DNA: TGTGCCAGTAGCCAGACTAGCGGGAGGCCAGAGACCCAGTACTTC; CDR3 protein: CASSQTSGRPETQYF
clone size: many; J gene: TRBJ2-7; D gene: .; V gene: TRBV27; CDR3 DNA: TGTGCCAGCAGCCTTGCCGGGACACCCTACGAGCAGTACTTC; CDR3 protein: CASSLAGTPYEQYF
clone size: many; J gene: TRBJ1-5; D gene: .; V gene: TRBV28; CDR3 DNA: TGTGCCAGCAGGTGGGCTGTCGGCAATCAGCCCCAGCATTTT; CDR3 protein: CASRWAVGNQPQHF
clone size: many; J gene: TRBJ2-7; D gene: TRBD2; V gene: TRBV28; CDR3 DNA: TGTGCCAGCCGCCCAGCGGGAGACCCCTCCTACGAGCAGTACTTC; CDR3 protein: CASRPAGDPSYEQYF
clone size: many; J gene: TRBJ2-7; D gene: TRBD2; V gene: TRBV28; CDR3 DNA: TGTGCCAGCAGTTCACCGACTAGCCCCGCTTCCTACGAGCAGTACTTC; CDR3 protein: CASSSPTSPASYEQYF
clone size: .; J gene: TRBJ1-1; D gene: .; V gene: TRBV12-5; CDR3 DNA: TGTGCTAGTGGGGCGGGGGAGCCCACTGAAGCTTTCTTT; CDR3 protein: CASGAGEPTEAFF
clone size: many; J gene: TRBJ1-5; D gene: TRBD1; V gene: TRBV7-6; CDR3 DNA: TGTGCCAGCAGCCCTGGGACAGGGATTCAGCCCCAGCATTTT; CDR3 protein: CASSPGTGIQPQHF
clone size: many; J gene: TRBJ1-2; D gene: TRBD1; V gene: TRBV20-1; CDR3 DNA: TGCAGTGCTCCGGGACAGGGCTATGGCTACACCTTC; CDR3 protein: CSAPGQGYGYTF
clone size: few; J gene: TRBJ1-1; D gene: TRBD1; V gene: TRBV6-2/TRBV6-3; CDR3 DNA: TGTGCCACCGGGGCAGGGGGCAGGCACACTGAAGCTTTCTTT; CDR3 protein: CATGAGGRHTEAFF
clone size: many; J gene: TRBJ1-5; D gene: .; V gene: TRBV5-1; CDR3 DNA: TGCGCCAGCAGCTTGGATGGACAGCTCAATCAGCCCCAGCATTTT; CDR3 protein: CASSLDGQLNQPQHF
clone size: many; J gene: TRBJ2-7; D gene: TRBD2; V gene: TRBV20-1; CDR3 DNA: TGCAGTGCCCAAACTAGCGGGAGGCCCCCCGCCTACGAGCAGTACTTC; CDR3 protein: CSAQTSGRPPAYEQYF
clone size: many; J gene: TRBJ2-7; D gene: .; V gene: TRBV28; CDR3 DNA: TGTGCCAGCAGTCTTTTACCCATAGGGGAGGGACACGACGAGCAGTACTTC; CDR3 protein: CASSLLPIGEGHDEQYF